The 30 T cell receptor beta chains presented below share a single source sample, sequenced in a study of human T cells and chemical hapten exposure. TCRdb independently ran MiXCR on the RACE reads; one entry per CDR3 protein. The sample records 120,000 or so distinct CDR3 sequences, approximately 15% being singletons. Time point given: pre-sensitization, week 0. As to treatment: therapeutic diphenylcyclopropenone sensitization with weekly scalp DPC. The material sequenced was whole blood, taken in connection with sensitization to the hapten diphenylcyclopropenone (DPC). Receptor source: a woman between 18 and 29 years old with alopecia areata. Some clones in this sample may be carry-over from other donors' samples.

The table lists this clonotype with a few counts. The chain is built from TRBV2 and TRBJ1-5; D is unclear. Per the germline V gene, CDR1 is SNHLY and CDR2 is FYNNEI. The CDR3 is 17 residues long. V lost 4 bases and J lost 2, with 18 bases in between. CDR3 region: CASSGALGEMGNQPQHF. The CDR3 bases are TGTGCCAGCAGTGGGGCCCTTGGGGAGATGGGCAATCAGCCCCAGCATTTT.

This chain connects TRBV10-2 to TRBJ1-2; D is ambiguous. CDR3 length: 13 residues. Germline CDR1 is WSHSY and CDR2 is SAAADI. The ends were cut back, 6 bases at V and 3 bases at J, with 11 bases in the middle. Here the CDR3 reads CASRFNSDYGYTF. The CDR3 DNA sequence: TGCGCCAGCAGGTTTAACAGCGACTATGGCTACACCTTC.

This chain joins TRBV11-2 and TRBJ2-7; unclear D gene. This CDR3 is built from 13 residues. Germline values: CDR1 SGHAT, CDR2 FQNNGV. V lost 1 base and J lost 5, with 9 bases in between. CDR3 residues: CASSLVDADEQYF. The CDR3 DNA follows: TGTGCCAGCAGCTTAGTGGATGCGGACGAGCAGTACTTC.

The chain joins TRBV5-5 to TRBJ2-7, with TRBD1 matching over 11 bases. Trimming took 2 bases from V and 5 from J; bases not matched to a gene: 3. Germline V gene data show CDR1 as SGHKS and CDR2 as YYEKEE (reference sequence). CDR3 length: 14 amino acids. CDR3 protein: CASSFRTGGHEQYF. The CDR3 nucleotides are TGTGCCAGCAGCTTTCGGACAGGGGGCCACGAGCAGTACTTC.

The gene calls are TRBV5-5 and TRBJ2-5, with D maybe TRBD2 (6 bases). Looked up from germline, CDR1 is SGHKS and CDR2 is YYEKEE (reference sequence). The CDR3 extends over 17 amino acids. The ends were cut back, 3 bases at V and 4 bases at J, with 22 bases in the middle. CDR3 residues: CASSSILHSGVGETQYF. In nucleotides, the CDR3 is TGTGCCAGCAGCTCCATCCTCCACTCGGGGGTCGGAGAGACCCAGTACTTC.

The chain recombines TRBV11-2 with TRBJ2-4; weak D call: TRBD1 (6 bases). The ends were cut back, 5 bases at V and 2 bases at J, with 19 bases in the middle. CDR1 is SGHAT and CDR2 is FQNNGV in the germline V gene. The CDR3 loop spans 17 amino acids. The CDR3 spells CASSIAHNTGTKNIQYF. As DNA, the CDR3 is TGTGCCAGCAGCATAGCTCATAATACAGGGACCAAAAACATTCAGTACTTC.

At least ten counts were recorded for this clonotype. This chain uses TRBV12-3 or TRBV12-4 with TRBJ1-2; 10 bases map to TRBD1. The V and J ends lost 6 bases and 4 bases, in that order; junction bases with no gene match: 8. The CDR3 consists of 15 residues. For the CDR3, the DNA is TGTGCCAGCAGGCCCGCCGGGACAGGGGTCTATGGCTACACCTTC. Translated, it gives CASRPAGTGVYGYTF.

V gene TRBV4-1 combines with J gene TRBJ1-1; D is perhaps TRBD1 (5 bases). The V end lost 6 bases, the J end lost 1 base, and 12 bases lay between the germline ends. This CDR3 is 14 amino acids long. The germline gives CDR1 MGHRA, CDR2 YSYEKL. The CDR3 is CASRGVWGNTEAFF. The CDR3 bases are TGCGCCAGCAGGGGGGTTTGGGGGAACACTGAAGCTTTCTTT.

This clonotype was observed many times. The chain has TRBV7-3 and TRBJ1-6; 9 bases line up with TRBD1. V lost 1 base and J lost 10; bases outside the gene matches: 5. This CDR3 spans 15 amino acids. Germline lookup yields CDR1 SGHTA and CDR2 FQGTGA. The CDR3 sequence is CASSLMGQGRSPLHF. CDR3 nucleotides: TGTGCCAGCAGCTTAATGGGACAGGGAAGGTCACCCCTCCACTTT.

This clonotype came up many times. The rearrangement uses TRBV12-3 or TRBV12-4 and TRBJ1-1; 7 bases fit TRBD1. V lost 3 bases and J lost 4; bases outside the gene matches: 5. The CDR3 sequence is 14 residues long. The CDR3 region is CASSFRHRGTEAFF. As DNA, the CDR3 is TGTGCCAGCAGTTTCCGTCACAGGGGCACTGAAGCTTTCTTT.

This clonotype was found a few times. The chain uses TRBV3-1 and TRBJ2-7; a possible D gene is TRBD1 (6 bases). The ends were cut back, 4 bases at V and 12 bases at J, with 16 bases in the middle. This CDR3 has 12 residues. Germline values: CDR1 LGHDT, CDR2 YNNKEL (reference sequence). CDR3 sequence: CASSLTGTFPYF. The CDR3 bases are TGTGCCAGCAGCCTGACCGGGACATTTCCGTACTTC.

The V call is TRBV21-1, the J call TRBJ2-5; the listed D gene, TRBD1, was not tested against the DNA. TRBV21-1 is noted as a pseudogene. The CDR3 is 22 residues long. CDR3 coding DNA: TGTGCCAGCAGCAAAGGATATGGAATTGCCCTAAACAGGGTGGTATGGCAAGAGACCCAGTACTTC. As protein: CASSKGYGIALNRVVWQETQYF.

The chain links TRBV18 to TRBJ1-6, with a possible D match to TRBD1 (6 bases). CDR3 length: 14 amino acids. V gave up 2 bases and J gave up 10 bases, with 12 bases separating them. Germline V gene lookup returns CDR1 KGHSH and CDR2 LQKENI. The CDR3 bases are TGTGCCAGCTCACCAAGGGGGGTGAGCTCACCCCTCCACTTT. It translates to CASSPRGVSSPLHF.

This clonotype was counted between two and nine times. The V and J genes are TRBV29-1 and TRBJ1-2; 10 positions agree with TRBD1. The CDR3 has 13 residues. The ends lost 7 bases at V and 4 bases at J; junction bases unmatched: 6. Germline V gives CDR1 SQVTM, CDR2 ANQGSEA. The CDR3 reads CSGRQGAGYGYTF. The DNA for the CDR3 is TGCAGCGGGAGACAGGGGGCAGGCTATGGCTACACCTTC.

V gene TRBV30 combines with J gene TRBJ1-6, with TRBD1 as a possible D gene (6 bases). Deletions cut 0 bases from V and 7 bases from J, with 22 bases between. CDR3 length: 18 amino acids. The germline V gene has CDR1 GTSNPN and CDR2 SVGIG (reference sequence). In DNA, the CDR3 is TGTGCCTGGAGTGTAGGGGGGGCGCTGGAGTTGGTGAATTCACCCCTCCACTTT. The encoded protein is CAWSVGGALELVNSPLHF.

This chain connects TRBV27 to TRBJ2-2, with D maybe TRBD2 (5 bases). The V gene's germline CDR1 is MNHEY and CDR2 SMNVEV (reference sequence). The CDR3 loop spans 16 amino acids. The V gene lost 5 bases and the J gene lost 0 bases, with 13 bases spanning the gap. CDR3 sequence reads: CASSKRGYSNTGELFF. The CDR3 nucleotides are TGTGCCAGCAGTAAACGGGGATACTCGAACACCGGGGAGCTGTTTTTT.

This clonotype was counted only a few times. The gene calls are TRBV20-1 and TRBJ2-1, with D perhaps TRBD2 (5 bases). The CDR3 loop spans 16 amino acids. V was pared by 0 bases and J by 3 bases, with 15 bases between. The V gene's germline CDR1 is DFQATT and CDR2 SNEGSKA (reference sequence). The CDR3 reads CSARDFNGENYNEQFF. The DNA of the CDR3 is TGCAGTGCTAGAGATTTTAACGGGGAGAACTACAATGAGCAGTTCTTC.

This clonotype came up many times. The chain is built from TRBV6-2 or TRBV6-3 and TRBJ2-1; D may be TRBD1 (6 bases). The V gene's germline CDR1 is MNHEY and CDR2 SVGEGT. The CDR3 length is 14 residues. Trimming took off 5 bases at V and 6 bases at J, with 14 bases between the two ends. CDR3 coding DNA: TGTGCCAGCAGTGGGCTCCGAGGGGGCAATGAGCAGTTCTTC. It codes for CASSGLRGGNEQFF.

This clonotype has only a few counts. The CDR3 loop reads CSARFQGSYNEQFF. The CDR3 region has the DNA TGCAGTGCTAGATTTCAGGGTTCCTACAATGAGCAGTTCTTC. This rearrangement joins TRBV20-1 to TRBJ2-1, with D maybe TRBD1 (5 bases). The CDR3 covers 14 residues. Germline V lookup: CDR1 DFQATT, CDR2 SNEGSKA (reference sequence). Trimming left V 2 bases short and J 1 base short, with 9 bases between.

This clonotype was seen many times. The chain uses TRBV6-2 or TRBV6-3 and TRBJ1-1; D might be TRBD1 (5 bases). CDR3 length equals 13 residues. CDR1 and CDR2 (germline): MNHEY, SVGEGT. The ends were cut back, 5 bases at V and 7 bases at J, with 14 bases in the middle. In DNA form, the CDR3 reads TGTGCCAGCAGTCCAGACAGCGTGGTTGAAGCTTTCTTT. This gives the protein CASSPDSVVEAFF.

The CDR3 here is CSARRTGYEQYF. In DNA, the CDR3 is TGCAGTGCTAGACGGACAGGCTACGAGCAGTACTTC. V and J are TRBV20-1 and TRBJ2-7; 7 nucleotides align to TRBD1. V gave up 2 bases and J gave up 3 bases; unmatched junction bases: 1. Per the germline V gene, CDR1 is DFQATT and CDR2 is SNEGSKA (reference sequence). This CDR3 has 12 residues.

This clonotype was seen a handful of times. The rearrangement uses TRBV5-1 and TRBJ2-7; D is uncertain. Trimming cost V 0 bases and J 3 bases, with 4 bases left between them. The germline V gene encodes CDR1 SGHRS and CDR2 YFSETQ. CDR3 length equals 12 residues. In DNA, the CDR3 is TGCGCCAGCAGCTTGGACGACTACGAGCAGTACTTC. Amino acids: CASSLDDYEQYF.

This chain joins TRBV12-3 or TRBV12-4 and TRBJ2-1; 9 bases line up with TRBD1. This CDR3 is built from 13 residues. V was pared by 6 bases and J by 9 bases, with 6 bases of the junction left unmatched. The CDR3 is CASRVTGGFEQFF. The DNA of the CDR3 is TGTGCCAGCAGGGTGACAGGGGGGTTTGAGCAGTTCTTC.

The table lists this clonotype with a few counts. The chain uses TRBV9 and TRBJ2-2; D gene uncertain. CDR1 SGDLS and CDR2 YYNGEE come from the germline V gene. The CDR3 totals 15 residues. Trimming removed 0 bases from V and 5 bases from J, with 11 bases in between. Here the CDR3 reads CASSVDNSRTGELFF. In nucleotides, the CDR3 is TGTGCCAGCAGCGTAGATAACTCGAGGACCGGGGAGCTGTTTTTT.

The V and J genes are TRBV4-3 and TRBJ1-1; no reliable D call. This CDR3 spans 14 amino acids. Trimming cost V 0 bases and J 0 bases, with 5 bases left between them. Germline-derived CDR1 and CDR2 are LGHNA and YSLEER. The CDR3 DNA reads as TGCGCCAGCAGCCAAGACAGGTTGAACACTGAAGCTTTCTTT. It is translated as CASSQDRLNTEAFF.

The chain links TRBV6-2 or TRBV6-3 to TRBJ2-7; 9 nucleotides agree with TRBD1. V dropped 6 bases and J dropped 7; count of bases not matched to a gene: 7. Germline loops: CDR1 MNHEY, CDR2 SVGEGT. The CDR3 sequence is 13 residues long. CDR3 nucleotides: TGTGCCAGCAGCTCCGGGACAGGGCGGGAGCAGTACTTC. Protein product: CASSSGTGREQYF.

The chain carries TRBV6-2 or TRBV6-3 and TRBJ2-2; D remains unclear. CDR1 is MNHEY, CDR2 SVGEGT, per germline. Trimming removed 3 bases from V and 6 bases from J, with 5 bases in between. The CDR3 runs 12 residues. The CDR3 region has the DNA TGTGCCAGCAGTTATCTAGCCGGGGAGCTGTTTTTT. Translating gives CASSYLAGELFF.

This clonotype turned up a few times. The V gene is TRBV20-1, the J gene TRBJ1-1; the D is unclear. The CDR3 totals 14 residues. V was trimmed by 0 bases and J by 1 base, leaving 9 bases between them. Germline assignment: CDR1 DFQATT and CDR2 SNEGSKA (reference sequence). The CDR3 DNA reads as TGCAGTGCTAGAGATCGTCGGAAGAACACTGAAGCTTTCTTT. This gives the protein CSARDRRKNTEAFF.

This clonotype came up many times. The rearrangement links TRBV18 to TRBJ2-7, with D possibly TRBD1 on 5 matching bases. The CDR3 has 15 amino acids. V lost 0 bases and J lost 5, with 14 bases in between. Germline CDR1 reads KGHSH; CDR2 reads LQKENI. The CDR3 DNA sequence: TGTGCCAGCTCACCACCGGGGCTACTCGACCACGAGCAGTACTTC. This sequence encodes CASSPPGLLDHEQYF.

The table lists this clonotype with a few counts. The chain links TRBV6-5 to TRBJ1-6; D is uncertain. Looked up from germline, CDR1 is MNHEY and CDR2 is SVGAGI. This CDR3 is 12 amino acids long. The V end lost 0 bases, the J end lost 9 bases, and 3 bases lay between the germline ends. CDR3 region: CASSYSGSPLHF. Here the CDR3 DNA reads TGTGCCAGCAGTTACTCCGGTTCACCCCTCCACTTT.